The 29 T cell receptor beta chains given below trace back to one sample, sequenced in a study of blood T cell repertoires in COVID-19. Sequencing used immunoSEQ multiplex PCR; TCRdb keeps in-frame clones, though not all of them. This table holds 120,000 to 150,000 clones, around 84% found once. Sequencing used peripheral blood. The source of these receptors is a human donor in a cohort sampled during active COVID-19.

This clone was detected only a few times. The chain joins TRBV4-2 to TRBJ2-7; 8 positions match TRBD1. V trimming: 3 bases; J trimming: 3 bases; junction bases outside the gene matches: 7. From germline, CDR1 is LGHNA and CDR2 YNFKEQ. The CDR3 is 15 residues long. This CDR3 is CASSHPGQGDYEQYF. In nucleotides, the CDR3 is TGTGCCAGCAGCCACCCAGGACAGGGAGACTACGAGCAGTACTTC.

The chain is built from TRBV2 and TRBJ1-2; D possibly corresponds to TRBD1 (5 bases). The V gene lost 6 bases and the J gene lost 3 bases, with 8 bases spanning the gap. The germline gives CDR1 SNHLY, CDR2 FYNNEI. The CDR3 runs 12 residues. For the CDR3, the DNA is TGTGCCAGCAGCCGACAGTACTATGGCTACACCTTC. Translating gives CASSRQYYGYTF.

The J gene is TRBJ2-7, the V gene TRBV27; 9 bases align to TRBD1. Trimming took 5 bases from V and 4 from J; bases not matched to a gene: 6. Germline CDR1 is MNHEY and CDR2 is SMNVEV (reference sequence). The CDR3 sequence is 14 residues long. The CDR3 DNA reads TGTGCCAGCAGTCCGGACAGGGGATTTTACGAGCAGTACTTC. Residues: CASSPDRGFYEQYF.

The chain couples TRBV5-4 to TRBJ2-7; TRBD1 aligns across 8 bases. The CDR3 runs to 14 residues. Trimming removed 2 bases from V and 4 bases from J; junction bases left unmatched: 5. The germline CDR1 and CDR2 sequences are SGHNT and YYREEE (reference sequence). This CDR3 reads CASSFQGAPYEQYF. DNA for the CDR3: TGTGCCAGCAGCTTTCAGGGGGCCCCGTACGAGCAGTACTTC.

The chain has TRBV5-1 and TRBJ1-1, with 9 bases matching TRBD1. V was clipped by 0 bases and J by 6 bases; unmatched bases: 9. The germline gives CDR1 SGHRS, CDR2 YFSETQ. The CDR3 is made up of 16 amino acids. In DNA form, the CDR3 reads TGCGCCAGCAGCTTGGAAATCACAGGGGGCAACGCTGAAGCTTTCTTT. It yields the protein CASSLEITGGNAEAFF.

The chain carries TRBV25-1 and TRBJ1-6; perhaps TRBD1 as D (6 bases). The germline gives CDR1 MGHDK, CDR2 SYGVNS. This CDR3 has 13 amino acids. V was cut by 6 bases and J by 10 bases, with 13 bases left in between. The CDR3 loop is CASRTGYQSPLHF. The CDR3 DNA is TGTGCCAGCAGGACAGGATATCAGTCACCCCTCCACTTT.

The rearrangement links TRBV2 to TRBJ1-2, with D perhaps TRBD1 (5 bases). The CDR3 is 13 residues long. Germline CDR1 reads SNHLY; CDR2 reads FYNNEI. V lost 6 bases and J lost 0, with 8 bases in between. The CDR3 coding sequence is TGTGCCAGCAGGGGGCAGACTAACTATGGCTACACCTTC. It codes for CASRGQTNYGYTF.

The V call is TRBV24-1, the J call TRBJ2-3; the D is unclear. There are 12 residues in the CDR3. The V gene's germline CDR1 is KGHDR and CDR2 SFDVKD. The V gene lost 9 bases and the J gene lost 2 bases, with 8 bases spanning the gap. The CDR3 bases are TGTGCCACCGTACAGAACACAGATACGCAGTATTTT. Translation gives CATVQNTDTQYF.

This clone was counted a single time. The chain employs TRBV6-1 and TRBJ2-2, with a weak D call TRBD1 (6 bases). The CDR3 length is 14 residues. The V gene's germline CDR1 is MNHNS and CDR2 SASEGT. Trimming removed 3 bases from V and 6 bases from J, with 11 bases in between. The CDR3 spells CASSDGRGAGELFF. The CDR3 DNA reads TGTGCCAGCAGTGATGGCAGGGGAGCCGGGGAGCTGTTTTTT.

This chain connects TRBV7-9 to TRBJ2-1, with TRBD2 matching over 14 bases. CDR1 is SEHNR, CDR2 FQNEAQ, per germline (reference sequence). The V segment lost 2 bases and the J segment 9 bases; nucleotides outside the gene matches: 3. The length of the CDR3 is 15 residues. The CDR3 DNA sequence: TGTGCCAGCAGCTTACTCGGGACTAGCGGGGGTGAGCAGTTCTTC. Its protein product is CASSLLGTSGGEQFF.

The genes are TRBV19 and TRBJ1-2; TRBD1 is a possible D gene (5 bases). The CDR3 has 13 residues. V lost 3 bases and J 7 bases, leaving 12 bases between the germline ends. The germline V gene encodes CDR1 LNHDA and CDR2 SQIVND (reference sequence). The CDR3, as DNA: TGTGCCAGTAGTATGGACATGGGAGGTGGCTACACCTTC. Amino acids: CASSMDMGGGYTF. The whole variable domain, filled in from reference TRBV19 and TRBJ1-2, reads DGGITQSPKYLFRKEGQNVTLSCEQNLNHDAMYWYRQDPGQGLRLIYYSQIVNDFQKGDIAEGYSVSREKKESFPLTVTSAQKNPTAFYLCASSMDMGGGYTFGSGTRLTVV.

The chain is built from TRBV10-3 and TRBJ2-1; unclear D gene. This CDR3 contains 14 residues. The germline gives CDR1 ENHRY, CDR2 SYGVKD. Deletions cut 6 bases from V and 5 bases from J, with 14 bases between. Here the CDR3 reads CAIRDSAADNEQFF. DNA for the CDR3: TGTGCCATCAGAGACTCCGCGGCTGACAATGAGCAGTTCTTC.

The chain is built from TRBV5-1 and TRBJ2-5; 9 bases are a match to TRBD1. Germline V lookup: CDR1 SGHRS, CDR2 YFSETQ. The CDR3 loop spans 16 amino acids. V shed 2 bases and J 3 bases; nucleotides not matched to a gene: 8. The DNA for the CDR3 is TGCGCCAGCAGCTTAACGGACAGGGGAAGGGAAGAGACCCAGTACTTC. Translation: CASSLTDRGREETQYF.

This chain connects TRBV28 to TRBJ2-3, with 12 positions matching TRBD2. The germline CDR1 and CDR2 sequences are MDHEN and SYDVKM. V shed 1 base, J shed 8 bases, and the junction held 7 bases outside the gene matches. The CDR3 covers 16 residues. The CDR3 DNA reads as TGTGCCAGCAGTTTATCTAGCGGGGGGGATGGGGGTACGCAGTATTTT. Translation gives CASSLSSGGDGGTQYF.

This clone occurred once. This chain joins TRBV9 and TRBJ2-5; unclear D gene. Trimming took off 2 bases at V and 4 bases at J, with 15 bases between the two ends. The CDR3 runs 15 residues. The germline gives CDR1 SGDLS, CDR2 YYNGEE. DNA of the CDR3: TGTGCCAGCAGCGTCTCAGCTGGCGGTGGAGAGACCCAGTACTTC. Its protein product is CASSVSAGGGETQYF.

V and J are TRBV24-1 and TRBJ1-2, with a tentative D call TRBD1 (5 bases). Germline V CDR1 and CDR2: KGHDR, SFDVKD. The CDR3 contains 14 residues. V was cut by 2 bases and J by 4 bases, with 10 bases left in between. The CDR3 here is CATSDSTVLYGYTF. The CDR3 coding sequence is TGTGCCACCAGTGATTCGACAGTCCTCTATGGCTACACCTTC.

As for this clone: It may be a read error: a sequence one base away is much more abundant. The chain carries TRBV28 and TRBJ1-5; TRBD1 matches at 10 bases. Germline CDR1 and CDR2: MDHEN and SYDVKM. V lost 6 bases and J lost 2; bases outside the gene matches: 1. This CDR3 is built from 14 residues. The CDR3 DNA reads TGTGCCAGCAGGGGGACAGGGGGCAATCAGCCCCAGCATTTT. This translates into CASRGTGGNQPQHF.

This chain connects TRBV5-1 to TRBJ2-1; 10 positions match TRBD2. Germline-derived CDR1 and CDR2 are SGHRS and YFSETQ. The CDR3 is 15 amino acids. V gave up 0 bases and J gave up 7 bases; unmatched junction bases: 4. In DNA form, the CDR3 reads TGCGCCAGCAGCTTGGTAACTAGCGGGAAAAATGAGCAGTTCTTC. Translating gives CASSLVTSGKNEQFF.

The V gene is TRBV5-8, the J gene TRBJ2-7; 7 bases map to TRBD2. Germline lookup yields CDR1 SGHTS and CDR2 YDEGEE. Germline trimming cut 7 bases from V and 3 bases from J; bases unmatched to any gene: 7. This CDR3 has 13 amino acids. The CDR3 loop reads CASSGGTFYEQYF. CDR3 DNA: TGTGCCAGCTCCGGGGGGACCTTCTACGAGCAGTACTTC.

The chain has TRBV15 and TRBJ1-1, with TRBD1 as a possible D gene (5 bases). With 0 bases removed from V and 1 base from J, the gap between germline ends came to 9 bases. The germline V gene has CDR1 LNHNV and CDR2 YYDKDF (reference sequence). CDR3 length equals 15 residues. The CDR3 loop is CATSRDRRGNTEAFF. CDR3 nucleotide sequence: TGTGCCACCAGCAGAGATCGGAGGGGGAACACTGAAGCTTTCTTT.

J is TRBJ2-1 and V is TRBV23-1; 9 bases agree with TRBD1. TRBV23-1 is an ORF; its function is uncertain. Unmatched junction bases numbered 3, after V lost 1 base and J lost 2 bases. This CDR3 comprises 16 residues. The CDR3 nucleotides read TGCGCCAGCAGTCAATACGGACAGGGGACCTACAATGAGCAGTTCTTC. Translating it yields CASSQYGQGTYNEQFF.

The V call is TRBV6-5, the J call TRBJ1-1; 9 bases agree with TRBD1. From germline, CDR1 is MNHEY and CDR2 SVGAGI. The CDR3 totals 13 residues. The V segment lost 6 bases and the J segment 6 bases; nucleotides outside the gene matches: 5. CDR3 coding DNA: TGTGCCAGCAGATGGGACAGGGAGGCTGAAGCTTTCTTT. Protein product: CASRWDREAEAFF.

The V call is TRBV13, the J call TRBJ2-1, with 8 bases lining up with TRBD1. This CDR3 has 15 residues. Germline trimming cut 8 bases from V and 4 bases from J; bases unmatched to any gene: 10. The germline V gene has CDR1 PRHDT and CDR2 FYEKMQ (reference sequence). The CDR3 loop is CASCAAGQAYNEQFF. CDR3 bases: TGTGCCAGCTGCGCGGCGGGACAGGCGTACAATGAGCAGTTCTTC.

The genes are TRBV2 and TRBJ2-2; D gene ambiguous. The CDR3 contains 12 residues. V shed 2 bases and J shed 8 bases, with 6 bases lying between them. The germline V gene has CDR1 SNHLY and CDR2 FYNNEI. CDR3 sequence (DNA): TGTGCCAGCAGTGAACAATTGGGGGAGCTGTTTTTT. Encoded protein: CASSEQLGELFF.

The V call is TRBV6-1, the J call TRBJ2-7; 14 bases fit TRBD2. V lost 0 bases and J lost 9; bases outside the gene matches: 7. In germline, CDR1 is MNHNS, CDR2 SASEGT. The CDR3 consists of 16 residues. The CDR3 DNA is TGTGCCAGCAGTGAAGCGTTGGGACTAGCGGGAGCCGGGCAGTACGTC. This encodes CASSEALGLAGAGQYV.

The genes are TRBV25-1 and TRBJ1-6, with D maybe TRBD1 (5 bases). V lost 2 bases and J lost 6, with 14 bases in between. Germline CDR1 MGHDK, CDR2 SYGVNS. There are 16 residues in the CDR3. The CDR3 coding sequence is TGTGCCAGCAGTGAACCTAATAGGGGATTTAATTCACCCCTCCACTTT. Translation gives CASSEPNRGFNSPLHF.

CDR3 in DNA: TGTGCCAGCAGTGAAGGGACAAATAATGAAAAACTGTTTTTT. It encodes CASSEGTNNEKLFF. The V gene is TRBV6-1, the J gene TRBJ1-4; possibly TRBD1 for D (5 bases). V was pared by 1 base and J by 4 bases, with 7 bases between. The germline CDR1 and CDR2 sequences are MNHNS and SASEGT. The CDR3 has 14 amino acids.

The chain employs TRBV11-2 and TRBJ2-7, with TRBD1 matching over 8 bases. After removal of 5 bases from V and 1 base from J, the junction contained 7 bases not matched to a gene. CDR3 length: 15 amino acids. The V gene's germline CDR1 is SGHAT and CDR2 FQNNGV. The CDR3 bases are TGTGCCAGCAGCCACGGGACAGGCGGGTCCTACGAGCAGTACGTC. It encodes CASSHGTGGSYEQYV.

This clone showed up just once. The V gene is TRBV5-4, the J gene TRBJ1-2; D might be TRBD1 (5 bases). Trimming left V 0 bases short and J 1 base short, with 16 bases between. The germline gives CDR1 SGHNT, CDR2 YYREEE (reference sequence). The CDR3 runs 17 residues. The CDR3 spells CASSLVAGRVGNYGYTF. For the CDR3, the DNA is TGTGCCAGCAGCTTGGTGGCAGGGAGGGTTGGTAACTATGGCTACACCTTC. Looking up the rest from reference TRBV5-4 and TRBJ1-2 gives the full variable domain: ETGVTQSPTHLIKTRGQQVTLRCSSQSGHNTVSWYQQALGQGPQFIFQYYREEENGRGNFPPRFSGLQFPNYSSELNVNALELDDSALYLCASSLVAGRVGNYGYTFGSGTRLTVV.